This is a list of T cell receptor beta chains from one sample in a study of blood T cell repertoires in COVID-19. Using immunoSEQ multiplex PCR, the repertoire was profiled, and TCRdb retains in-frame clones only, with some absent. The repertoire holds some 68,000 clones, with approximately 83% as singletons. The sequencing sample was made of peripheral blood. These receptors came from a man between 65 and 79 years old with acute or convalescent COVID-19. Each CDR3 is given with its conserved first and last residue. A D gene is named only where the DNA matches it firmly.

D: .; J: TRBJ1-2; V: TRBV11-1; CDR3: CASSIRSDGYTF
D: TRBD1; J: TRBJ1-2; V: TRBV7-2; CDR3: CASSLNRMGQGDYGYTF
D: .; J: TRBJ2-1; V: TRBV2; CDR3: CASQQLAQTDNEQFF
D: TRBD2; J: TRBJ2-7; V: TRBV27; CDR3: CASRSGGSSYEQYF
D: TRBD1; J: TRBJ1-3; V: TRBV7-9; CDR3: CASSSDRGRNTIYF
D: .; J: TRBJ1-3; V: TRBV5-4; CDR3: CASSPDRLYSGNTIYF
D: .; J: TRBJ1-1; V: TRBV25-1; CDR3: CASSEGARRTFF
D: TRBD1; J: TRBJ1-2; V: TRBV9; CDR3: CASSVGDSYGYTF
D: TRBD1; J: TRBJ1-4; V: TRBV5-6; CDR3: CASSLTGGAEEKLFF
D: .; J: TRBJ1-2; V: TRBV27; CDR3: CASSRGNYYGYTF
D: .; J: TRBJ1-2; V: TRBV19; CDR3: CASSIYSYGYTF
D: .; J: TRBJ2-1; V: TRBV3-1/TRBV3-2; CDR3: CASSHPQGIWSYNEQFF
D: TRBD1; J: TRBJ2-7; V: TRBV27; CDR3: CASRTGTGFCYF
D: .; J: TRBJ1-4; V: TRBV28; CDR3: CASGRPGIEKLFF
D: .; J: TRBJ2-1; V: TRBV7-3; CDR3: CASSTTTTYNEQFF
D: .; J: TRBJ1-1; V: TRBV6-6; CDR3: CASSSGVNTEAFF